These T cell receptor beta chains were read from a single sample in a study of T cell repertoires in cytomegalovirus infection. Their antigen targets remain unknown. TCRdb re-called the reads with MiXCR, one entry per CDR3 protein. The sample has hundreds of thousands of distinct CDR3 sequences, less than 35% seen once; the top ten hold roughly 12%. The sample was cultured CD8+ T cells from PBMCs, taken from culture after CMV antigen stimulation. Receptors originate from a human donor in good health (CMV status not recorded). Some clones in this sample may be carry-over from other donors' samples. The CDR3 runs from the conserved cysteine through the conserved F or W. A D gene is named only where the DNA matches it firmly. Size tells how often a clone was seen (once, few, many) or the class of an expanded clone, and some rows leave it out.

TRBD2 TRBJ2-5 TRBV27 once TGTGCCAGCAGTTCCCTCAGGGAGGGGGAGACCCAGTACTTC CASSSLREGETQYF
TRBD1 TRBJ1-5 TRBV12-3/TRBV12-4 many TGTGCCAGCAGTTGGGACAGGGTCAATCAGCCCCAGCATTTT CASSWDRVNQPQHF
TRBD1 TRBJ2-4 TRBV19 few TGTGCCAGTAGTATGGGACAGGGGGCAAACATTCAGTACTTC CASSMGQGANIQYF
NA TRBJ2-7 TRBV27 once TGTGCCAGCAGTTGGGTGGGAGGAGAGCAGTACTTC CASSWVGGEQYF
NA TRBJ2-1 TRBV27 NA TGTGCCAGCAGTTCAAGGCAAAATGAGCAGTTCTTC CASSSRQNEQFF
TRBD1 TRBJ2-7 TRBV6-6 NA TGTGCCAGCAGTTACGCGATCGACTCCGGGACAGGGCTGTCCTACGAGCAGTACTTC CASSYAIDSGTGLSYEQYF
TRBD1 TRBJ2-7 TRBV19 NA TGTGCCAGCCAGGGGACAGCCTACGAGCAGTACTTC CASQGTAYEQYF
TRBD1 TRBJ2-5 TRBV6-2/TRBV6-3 NA TGTGCCAGCAGTTTCAGACAGGGGGATCAAGAGACCCAGTACTTC CASSFRQGDQETQYF
NA TRBJ1-5 TRBV7-8 few TGTGCCAGCAGCTTAGAAGGTACGGGAGGCAATCAGCCCCAGCATTTT CASSLEGTGGNQPQHF
NA TRBJ1-5 TRBV28 NA TGTGCCAGCAGTTGGCGGGGGGCGGGACAGCCCCAGCATTTT CASSWRGAGQPQHF
NA TRBJ2-5 TRBV19 NA TGTGCCAGTAGTAGGCTAGGAGAGGAGACCCAGTACTTC CASSRLGEETQYF
NA TRBJ2-5 TRBV28 NA TGTGCCAGCAGTTTAAAGGAGGGTTTGGGAGAGACCCAGTACTTC CASSLKEGLGETQYF
TRBD2 TRBJ2-5 TRBV27 NA TGTGCCAGCAGTTTTGTTGGGGCTAGCGGGGGCCCCAGGGAGACCCAGTACTTC CASSFVGASGGPRETQYF
NA TRBJ2-3 TRBV12-3/TRBV12-4 many TGTGCCAGCAGTCAGACAGATACGCAGTATTTT CASSQTDTQYF
TRBD2 TRBJ2-7 TRBV7-6 NA TGTGCCAGCAGCCTACGTGCGGGGGGCCACGAGCAGTACTTC CASSLRAGGHEQYF
NA TRBJ2-1 TRBV10-3 NA TGTGCCACTGGAAGTGAGCAGTTCTTC CATGSEQFF
TRBD1 TRBJ1-2 TRBV4-3 NA TGCGCCAGCAGCCAAGATTCGGGGACAGGGTATGGCTACACCTTC CASSQDSGTGYGYTF
NA TRBJ2-7 TRBV12-3/TRBV12-4 few TGTGCCAGCAGTCCCACTGGATCGGGGTCCTACGAGCAGTACTTC CASSPTGSGSYEQYF
NA TRBJ1-5 TRBV4-1 NA TGCGCCAGCAGCCAAAAGTGGGGGGGCCCATCGCCCCAGCATTTT CASSQKWGGPSPQHF
NA TRBJ1-2 TRBV6-6 few TGTGCCAGCAGTTTTAACTCAGGGCATGGCTACACCTTC CASSFNSGHGYTF
NA TRBJ2-7 TRBV4-1 NA TGCGCCAGCAGCCAAGAACTCACCTACGAGCAGCACTTC CASSQELTYEQHF
TRBD2 TRBJ2-1 TRBV24-1 few TGTGCCACCAGTGTTTCGGGACTAGCGGGGGGGCGCCTCAATGAGCAGTTCTTC CATSVSGLAGGRLNEQFF
NA TRBJ2-1 TRBV20-1 few TGCAGTGCTAGAGAAAGCGTACTAACCTCCTACAATGAGCAGTTCTTC CSARESVLTSYNEQFF
NA TRBJ2-3 TRBV28 NA TGTGCCAGCACCGCAGGGCGGTTGTATTTT CASTAGRLYF
TRBD1 TRBJ1-3 TRBV7-8 NA TGTGCCAGCAGCGCATTAGGGACAGGGTTTCGATCGGATGGAAACACCATATATTTT CASSALGTGFRSDGNTIYF
NA TRBJ1-2 TRBV29-1 NA TGCAGCGACGGGGGGACCTATGGCTACACCTTC CSDGGTYGYTF
NA TRBJ1-3 TRBV10-2 NA TGCGCCAGCCGCGGAGCAGGATACTCTGGAAACACCATATATTTT CASRGAGYSGNTIYF
NA TRBJ1-2 TRBV6-5 NA TGTGCCAGCAGTTACTCGGACAACTCTTTGTATGGCTACACCTTC CASSYSDNSLYGYTF
TRBD1 TRBJ1-5 TRBV29-1 NA TGCAGCGTTTTTACAGGGGATAGCAATCAGCCCCAGCATTTT CSVFTGDSNQPQHF
NA TRBJ1-5 TRBV2 NA TGTGCCAGCAGTGTGGGGGGAGATCATAGCAATCAGCCCCAGCATTTT CASSVGGDHSNQPQHF
TRBD2 TRBJ2-5 TRBV6-5 many TGTGCCAGCAGTTACGGGTTGTCTAGCGGGGGGCAAGAGACCCAGTACTTC CASSYGLSSGGQETQYF
TRBD1 TRBJ1-2 TRBV7-9 NA TGTGCCAGCAGCCCTTGGGCCGCGGAGGGGGCTGACTATGGCTACACCTTC CASSPWAAEGADYGYTF
TRBD1 TRBJ2-3 TRBV7-2 many TGTGCCAGCAGACAGGGACAGTATCCAGATACGCAGTATTTT CASRQGQYPDTQYF
TRBD1 TRBJ1-4 TRBV7-8 NA TGTGCCAGCAGCTTATACAGGGGGCTGGCTGAAAAACTGTTTTTT CASSLYRGLAEKLFF
NA TRBJ2-5 TRBV7-6 many TGTGCCAGCAGCTTTGTGCAGACCCCCAAAGAGACCCAGTACTTC CASSFVQTPKETQYF
NA TRBJ2-5 TRBV20-1 NA TGCAGTGCTAGAGCCGCGGGCCAAGGCCAAGAGACCCAGTACTTC CSARAAGQGQETQYF
TRBD1 TRBJ1-2 TRBV5-4 few TGTGCCAGCAGCTTGGGGACAGGCCGGGCCGGCTACACCTTC CASSLGTGRAGYTF
NA TRBJ2-2 TRBV5-5 few TGTGCCAGCAGCTTGGATCCTTCCGGAGGGGAGCTGTTTTTT CASSLDPSGGELFF
NA TRBJ1-1 TRBV29-1 NA TGCAGCGTATTCATCACGAACACTGAAGCTTTCTTT CSVFITNTEAFF
NA TRBJ1-6 TRBV9 NA TGTGCCAGCAGCAGCGATCGGCCCCTCCACTTT CASSSDRPLHF
NA TRBJ2-1 TRBV28 NA TGTGCCAGCAGTTTCGTTAGTTCCTCCTACAATGAGCAGTTCTTC CASSFVSSSYNEQFF
TRBD2 TRBJ2-2 TRBV12-5 NA TGTACTAGTGGTCCCCCTGCGGGGGGGATCACCGGGGAGCTGTTTTTT CTSGPPAGGITGELFF
TRBD2 TRBJ2-1 TRBV19 NA TGTGCCAGTAGTATACAAAGCGGGGGAGGGAATGAGCAGTTCTTC CASSIQSGGGNEQFF
NA TRBJ2-1 TRBV4-1 NA TGCGCCAGCAGCCACCCTGGGTCTTACAATGAGCAGTTCTTC CASSHPGSYNEQFF
NA TRBJ2-7 TRBV27 NA TGTGCCAGCAAACGAGGAGCTGCCTACGAGCAGTACTTC CASKRGAAYEQYF
NA TRBJ2-7 TRBV4-2 few TGTGCCAGCAGCCCTACCACAAGTTCCTACGAGCAGTACTTC CASSPTTSSYEQYF
NA TRBJ1-4 TRBV28 few TGTGCCAGCAGTTCGCCGGCGGAGGGCCGGAAATTT CASSSPAEGRKF
NA TRBJ1-5 TRBV6-6 few TGTGCCAGCAGTTACTTAAATCTGAATGGCAATCAGCCCCAGCATTTT CASSYLNLNGNQPQHF
NA TRBJ2-7 TRBV6-5 once TGTGCCAGCACCTTGGAAGACTCCTACGAGCAGTACTTC CASTLEDSYEQYF
TRBD1 TRBJ1-4 TRBV12-3/TRBV12-4 many TGTGCCAGCAGTTATGGACAGGGCGTAAATGAAAAACTGTTTTTT CASSYGQGVNEKLFF
TRBD2 TRBJ2-1 TRBV7-9 few TGTGCCAGCAGCCCCCCGGGACTAGCGGGGAGCCTCGATGAGCAGTTCTTC CASSPPGLAGSLDEQFF
NA TRBJ2-2 TRBV28 NA TGTGCCAGCAGTAAGACTGCCTCGAACACCGGGGAGCTGTTTTTT CASSKTASNTGELFF
TRBD2 TRBJ2-1 TRBV6-2/TRBV6-3 few TGTGCCAGCAGTTACTCGCGCGGGGGAGCCTACAATGAGCAGTTCTTC CASSYSRGGAYNEQFF
NA TRBJ2-3 TRBV27 few TGTGCCAGCAGTAGGAGGGATCGGGCAGATACGCAGTATTTT CASSRRDRADTQYF
NA TRBJ1-2 TRBV4-1 few TGCGCCAGCAGCCAGACACCGGACATCCAGTGGGGCTACACCTTC CASSQTPDIQWGYTF
TRBD1 TRBJ2-5 TRBV5-3 NA TGTGCCAGCAGCAACAGGGGGCTGGAGACCCAGTACTTC CASSNRGLETQYF
TRBD2 TRBJ2-1 TRBV6-2/TRBV6-3 NA TGTGCCAGCAGTTACGACTGGGGGGGTCGGAATGAGCAGTTCTTC CASSYDWGGRNEQFF
NA TRBJ1-1 TRBV7-2 many TGTGCCAGCAGCTTAGGTTTTCCTTTCTTT CASSLGFPFF
NA TRBJ2-1 TRBV24-1 NA TGTGCCACCCGGGACTCGCGCTACAATGAGCAGTTCTTC CATRDSRYNEQFF